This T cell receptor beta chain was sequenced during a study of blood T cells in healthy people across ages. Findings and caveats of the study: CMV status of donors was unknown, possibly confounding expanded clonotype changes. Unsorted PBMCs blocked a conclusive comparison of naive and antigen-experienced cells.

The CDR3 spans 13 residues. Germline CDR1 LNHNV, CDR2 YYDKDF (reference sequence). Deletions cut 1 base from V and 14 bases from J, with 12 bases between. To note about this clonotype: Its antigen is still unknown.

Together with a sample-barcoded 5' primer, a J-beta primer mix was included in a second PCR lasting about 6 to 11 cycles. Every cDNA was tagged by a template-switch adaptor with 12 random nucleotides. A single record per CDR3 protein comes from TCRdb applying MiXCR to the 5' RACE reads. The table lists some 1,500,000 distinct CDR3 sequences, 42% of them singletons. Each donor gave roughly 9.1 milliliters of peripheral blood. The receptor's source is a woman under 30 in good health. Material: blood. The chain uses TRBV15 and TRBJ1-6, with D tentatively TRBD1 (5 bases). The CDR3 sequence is CATSRGQGNTLHF. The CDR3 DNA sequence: TGTGCCACCAGCAGAGGTCAGGGCAACACCCTCCACTTT.